The 16 T cell receptor beta chains below come from one sample, sequenced in a study of human T cells and chemical hapten exposure. Each CDR3 protein is one row after TCRdb ran MiXCR on the RACE reads. The table shows about 84,000 distinct CDR3 sequences, with about 10% occurring only once. Documented time point: patch test 3, about 24 weeks after DPC sensitization. Treatment given: therapeutic diphenylcyclopropenone sensitization with weekly scalp DPC. The source was whole blood, collected in connection with sensitization to the hapten diphenylcyclopropenone (DPC). All receptors come from a woman aged 45-65 years with alopecia areata. Some clones in this sample may be carry-over from other donors' samples.

This clonotype was counted only a few times. The J gene is TRBJ2-5, the V gene TRBV7-3; D is unresolved. Germline CDR1 is SGHTA and CDR2 is FQGTGA. The V end lost 5 bases, the J end lost 5 bases, and 18 bases lay between the germline ends. The CDR3 is made up of 15 amino acids. In DNA, the CDR3 is TGTGCCAGCAGCCACGGCTCACTCTCCGGGGAGACCCAGTACTTC. Translating gives CASSHGSLSGETQYF.

This clonotype appeared many times. This rearrangement joins TRBV7-6 to TRBJ2-3; D unresolved. This CDR3 comprises 12 residues. Trimming took 5 bases from V and 4 from J, leaving 7 bases between them. Per germline, CDR1 SGHVS and CDR2 FNYEAQ. The CDR3, as DNA: TGTGCCAGCAGCCAAGGAGCAGATACGCAGTATTTT. As protein: CASSQGADTQYF.

As to this clonotype: This sequence may be a read error, since a much larger clone differs from it by one base. The chain employs TRBV3-1 and TRBJ1-2; maybe TRBD1 (6 bases). CDR3 length: 13 residues. From germline, CDR1 is LGHDT and CDR2 YNNKEL (reference sequence). CDR3 residues: CASSTGPKYGFTF. For the CDR3, the DNA is TGTGCCAGCAGCACAGGGCCGAAGTACGGCTTCACCTTC.

This clonotype was picked up a small number of times. The V call is TRBV5-1, the J call TRBJ2-7, with D unresolved. Germline CDR1 SGHRS, CDR2 YFSETQ. The CDR3 sequence is 14 residues long. The V end was cut by 0 bases, the J end by 2 bases, with 9 bases between. The CDR3 nucleotides read TGCGCCAGCAGCTTGGGGACGTCTACCTACGAGCAGTACTTC. Its translation is CASSLGTSTYEQYF.

This clonotype was detected ten times or more. The chain carries TRBV7-2 and TRBJ2-4, with TRBD2 identical over 8 bases. Trimming removed 2 bases from V and 4 bases from J; junction bases left unmatched: 7. There are 16 residues in the CDR3. CDR1 is SGHTA and CDR2 is FQGNSA in the germline V gene. Written as DNA, the CDR3 is TGTGCCAGCAGCTTACCTAGCGGGCAATCTAAAAACATTCAGTACTTC. Amino acids: CASSLPSGQSKNIQYF.

Many counts were recorded for this clonotype. The chain links TRBV27 to TRBJ2-2, with D possibly matching TRBD1 (7 bases). There are 16 residues in the CDR3. Trimming took off 2 bases at V and 5 bases at J, with 15 bases between the two ends. Per germline, CDR1 MNHEY and CDR2 SMNVEV (reference sequence). CDR3 loop: CASSLRKQGRTGELFF. DNA of the CDR3: TGTGCCAGCAGTTTAAGAAAACAGGGGAGGACCGGGGAGCTGTTTTTT.

Concerning this clonotype: A much larger clone differs by one base, so this may be a read error. This chain links TRBV7-2 with TRBJ2-5, with TRBD2 matching 8 bases. Germline loops: CDR1 SGHTA, CDR2 FQGNSA. The CDR3 has 14 residues. The junction had 4 bases not matched to a gene; V was cut back by 5 bases and J by 2 bases. CDR3 bases: TGTGCCAGCAGCCCGACTAGCGTGCAAGAGACCCAGTACTTC. This translates into CASSPTSVQETQYF.

There are many counts of this clonotype. J is TRBJ2-2 and V is TRBV2; a possible D gene is TRBD2 (5 bases). Germline assignment: CDR1 SNHLY and CDR2 FYNNEI. This CDR3 has 14 residues. The V gene lost 6 bases and the J gene lost 3 bases, with 11 bases spanning the gap. In DNA form, the CDR3 reads TGTGCCAGCAGCTGGGAGTTCGACACCGGGGAGCTGTTTTTT. This gives the protein CASSWEFDTGELFF. Together with reference TRBV2 and TRBJ2-2, the CDR3 gives the full variable domain: EPEVTQTPSHQVTQMGQEVILRCVPISNHLYFYWYRQILGQKVEFLVSFYNNEISEKSEIFDDQFSVERPDGSNFTLKIRSTKLEDSAMYFCASSWEFDTGELFFGEGSRLTVL.

The chain has TRBV20-1 and TRBJ2-4, with 9 bases aligning to TRBD2. This CDR3 spans 14 amino acids. The V gene end was trimmed by 0 bases and the J gene end by 9 bases; junction bases not matched to a gene: 6. The germline gives CDR1 DFQATT, CDR2 SNEGSKA (reference sequence). The CDR3 DNA reads as TGCAGTGCTAGAGATGTCGCTAGCGGGATCATTCAGTACTTC. As protein: CSARDVASGIIQYF.

The genes are TRBV20-1 and TRBJ2-2, with a tentative D call TRBD1 (5 bases). The CDR3 sequence is 12 residues long. V was pared by 5 bases and J by 7 bases, with 11 bases between. In germline, CDR1 is DFQATT, CDR2 SNEGSKA (reference sequence). CDR3 sequence reads: CSAYRQSGELFF. The CDR3 region has the DNA TGCAGTGCTTATCGACAGAGCGGGGAGCTGTTTTTT.

The V call is TRBV10-2, the J call TRBJ2-2; 9 bases align to TRBD1. Trimming at V came to 3 bases and at J to 4 bases, leaving 3 bases not matched to a gene. Looked up from germline, CDR1 is WSHSY and CDR2 is SAAADI. This CDR3 comprises 15 residues. The CDR3 DNA sequence: TGCGCCAGCAGTGAAGGGACAGGGACCACCGGGGAGCTGTTTTTT. Protein sequence: CASSEGTGTTGELFF.

The chain is built from TRBV29-1 and TRBJ2-7; D is possibly TRBD1 or TRBD2 (6 bases each). The length of the CDR3 is 15 residues. V was clipped by 1 base and J by 7 bases, with 20 bases between them. Germline V gene sequence: CDR1 SQVTM, CDR2 ANQGSEA. The CDR3 sequence: CSVEGGAGARMEQYF. In DNA, the CDR3 is TGCAGCGTTGAAGGGGGGGCAGGGGCCCGTATGGAGCAGTACTTC.

V and J are TRBV20-1 and TRBJ2-7; TRBD2 matches 16 bases. This CDR3 has 18 amino acids. Germline trimming cut 3 bases from V and 7 bases from J; bases unmatched to any gene: 15. Germline V gives CDR1 DFQATT, CDR2 SNEGSKA (reference sequence). DNA of the CDR3: TGCAGTGCTAGCTCCCCCGGGACTAGCGGGAGGGCCCAAGGGGAGCAGTACTTC. It translates to CSASSPGTSGRAQGEQYF.

This clonotype was found many times. The J gene is TRBJ1-5, the V gene TRBV6-6; D not resolved. The CDR3 totals 15 residues. V lost 6 bases and J lost 7, with 19 bases in between. Germline V lookup: CDR1 MNHNY, CDR2 SVGAGI (reference sequence). The CDR3 DNA sequence: TGTGCCAGCAGATATTCGAAGACACCCGCCCAGCCCCAGCATTTT. Residues: CASRYSKTPAQPQHF.

In this sample, this clonotype turned up many times. J is TRBJ1-5 and V is TRBV30; D unclear. Germline V lookup: CDR1 GTSNPN, CDR2 SVGIG (reference sequence). This CDR3 contains 14 residues. V was trimmed by 1 base and J by 4 bases, leaving 11 bases between them. CDR3 residues: CAWSAAARNQPQHF. The CDR3 bases are TGTGCCTGGAGTGCGGCGGCGAGGAATCAGCCCCAGCATTTT. The complete variable domain, with remaining parts taken from reference TRBV30 and TRBJ1-5, reads SQTIHQWPATLVQPVGSPLSLECTVEGTSNPNLYWYRQAAGRGLQLLFYSVGIGQISSEVPQNLSASRPQDRQFILSSKKLLLSDSGFYLCAWSAAARNQPQHFGDGTRLSIL.

At least ten counts were recorded for this clonotype. The rearrangement joins TRBV20-1 to TRBJ2-1; 9 bases map to TRBD2. The CDR3 has 18 amino acids. Per germline, CDR1 DFQATT and CDR2 SNEGSKA (reference sequence). V shed 0 bases, J shed 0 bases, and the junction held 9 bases outside the gene matches. This CDR3 is CSARELGTSRSSYNEQFF. The CDR3 coding sequence is TGCAGTGCTAGAGAGCTCGGGACTAGCCGGAGCTCCTACAATGAGCAGTTCTTC.